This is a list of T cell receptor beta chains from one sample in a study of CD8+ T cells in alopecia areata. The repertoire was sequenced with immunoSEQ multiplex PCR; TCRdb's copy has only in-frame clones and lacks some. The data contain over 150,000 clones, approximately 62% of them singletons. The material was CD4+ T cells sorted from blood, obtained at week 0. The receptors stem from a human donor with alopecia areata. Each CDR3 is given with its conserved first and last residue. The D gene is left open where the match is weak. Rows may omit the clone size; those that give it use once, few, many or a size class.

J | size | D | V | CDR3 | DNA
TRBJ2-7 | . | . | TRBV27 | CASSLSFGAYEQYF | TGTGCCAGCAGTTTATCTTTCGGAGCCTACGAGCAGTACTTC
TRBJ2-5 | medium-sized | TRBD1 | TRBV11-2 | CASSPGQGRTQYF | TGTGCCAGCAGCCCCGGACAGGGGCGGACCCAGTACTTC
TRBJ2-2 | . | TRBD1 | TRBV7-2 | CASSLATGSTGELFF | TGTGCCAGCAGCTTAGCGACAGGGTCCACCGGGGAGCTGTTTTTT
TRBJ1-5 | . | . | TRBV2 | CASSGTGFNQPQHF | TGTGCCAGCAGTGGCACAGGGTTCAATCAGCCCCAGCATTTT
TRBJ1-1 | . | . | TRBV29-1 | CSVEMVREAFF | TGCAGCGTTGAAATGGTTCGTGAAGCTTTCTTT
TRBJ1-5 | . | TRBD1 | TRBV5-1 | CASSLEGAGQPQHF | TGCGCCAGCAGCTTGGAGGGGGCCGGGCAGCCCCAGCATTTT
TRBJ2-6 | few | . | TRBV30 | CAWGRGPLGSGANVLTF | TGTGCCTGGGGACGGGGACCTCTCGGCTCAGGGGCCAACGTCCTGACTTTC
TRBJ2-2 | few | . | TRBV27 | CASSYLADTGELFF | TGTGCCAGCAGTTATCTGGCAGACACCGGGGAGCTGTTTTTT
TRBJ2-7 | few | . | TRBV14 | CASSQDRLGQYF | TGTGCCAGCAGCCAAGATAGATTGGGGCAGTACTTC
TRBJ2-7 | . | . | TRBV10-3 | CAISGLGNHEQYF | TGTGCCATCAGTGGGTTGGGGAACCACGAGCAGTACTTC
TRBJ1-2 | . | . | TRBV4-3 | CASSQDRGLAGYTF | TGCGCCAGCAGCCAAGATCGGGGACTCGCTGGCTACACCTTC
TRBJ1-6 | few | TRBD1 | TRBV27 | CASSADRVNSPLHF | TGTGCCAGCAGTGCGGACAGGGTGAATTCACCCCTCCACTTT
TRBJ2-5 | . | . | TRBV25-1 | CASSEFGVGGAFQETQYF | TGTGCCAGCAGTGAATTCGGTGTGGGGGGGGCGTTTCAAGAGACCCAGTACTTC
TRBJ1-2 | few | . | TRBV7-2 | CASSLAGSKGMNF | TGTGCCAGCAGCTTAGCGGGTAGTAAGGGAATGAACTTC
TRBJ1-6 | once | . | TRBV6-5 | CASSEASESPLHF | TGTGCCAGCAGTGAAGCATCGGAGTCACCCCTCCACTTT
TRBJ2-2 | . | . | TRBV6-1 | CASRPEQGVGELFF | TGTGCCAGCAGACCAGAACAGGGAGTCGGGGAGCTGTTTTTT
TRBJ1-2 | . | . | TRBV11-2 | CASSTPSMGPPIGYTF | TGTGCCAGCAGCACCCCTTCTATGGGCCCTCCCATAGGCTACACCTTC
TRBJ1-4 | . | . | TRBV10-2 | CASSESMGGSEKLFF | TGCGCCAGCAGTGAGTCGATGGGGGGATCAGAAAAACTGTTTTTT
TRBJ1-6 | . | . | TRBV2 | CARGKLGGNSPLHF | TGTGCCAGAGGCAAATTGGGAGGGAATTCACCCCTCCACTTT
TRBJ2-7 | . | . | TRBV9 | CASSVSTGSGYEQYF | TGTGCCAGCAGCGTTTCCACCGGTTCGGGCTACGAGCAGTACTTC
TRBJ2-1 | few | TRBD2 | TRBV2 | CASSPGLAGSNEQFF | TGTGCCAGCAGCCCGGGACTAGCGGGATCAAATGAGCAGTTCTTC
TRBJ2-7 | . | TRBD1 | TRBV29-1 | CSGGTGDHEQYF | TGCAGCGGGGGGACAGGGGACCACGAGCAGTACTTC
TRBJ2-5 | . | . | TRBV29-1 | CSVHLAGGGATQYF | TGCAGCGTTCATCTGGCAGGGGGGGGCGCAACCCAGTACTTC
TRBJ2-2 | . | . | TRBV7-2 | CASSDPAPMFF | TGTGCCAGCAGCGACCCGGCCCCAATGTTTTTT
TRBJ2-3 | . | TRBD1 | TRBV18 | CASSPTPDRYTDTQYF | TGTGCCAGCTCACCTACCCCGGACAGGTACACAGATACGCAGTATTTT